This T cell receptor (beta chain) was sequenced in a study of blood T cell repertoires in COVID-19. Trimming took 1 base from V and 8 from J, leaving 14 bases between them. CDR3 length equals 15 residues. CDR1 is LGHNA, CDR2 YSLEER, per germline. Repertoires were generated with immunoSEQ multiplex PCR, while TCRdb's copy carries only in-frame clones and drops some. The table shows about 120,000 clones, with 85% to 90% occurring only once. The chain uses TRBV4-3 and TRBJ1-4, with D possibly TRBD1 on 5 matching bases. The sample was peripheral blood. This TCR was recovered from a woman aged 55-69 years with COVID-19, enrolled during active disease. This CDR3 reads CASSQGGSGGEKLFF. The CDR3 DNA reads TGCGCCAGCAGCCAAGGTGGATCGGGGGGGGAAAAACTGTTTTTT.